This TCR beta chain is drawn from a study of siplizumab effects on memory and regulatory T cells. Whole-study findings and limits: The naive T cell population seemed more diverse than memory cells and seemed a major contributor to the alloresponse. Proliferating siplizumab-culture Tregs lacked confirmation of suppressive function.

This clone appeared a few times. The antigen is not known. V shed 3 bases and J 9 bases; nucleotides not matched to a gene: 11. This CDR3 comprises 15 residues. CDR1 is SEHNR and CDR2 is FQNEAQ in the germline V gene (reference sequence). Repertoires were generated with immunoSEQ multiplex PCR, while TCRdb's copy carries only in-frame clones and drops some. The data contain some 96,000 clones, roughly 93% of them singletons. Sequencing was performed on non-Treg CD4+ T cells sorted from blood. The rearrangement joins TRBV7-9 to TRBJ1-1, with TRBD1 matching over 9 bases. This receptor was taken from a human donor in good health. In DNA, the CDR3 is TGTGCCAGCAGCTTCATTTCGGGACAGGGAGGCAAAGCTTTCTTT. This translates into CASSFISGQGGKAFF.